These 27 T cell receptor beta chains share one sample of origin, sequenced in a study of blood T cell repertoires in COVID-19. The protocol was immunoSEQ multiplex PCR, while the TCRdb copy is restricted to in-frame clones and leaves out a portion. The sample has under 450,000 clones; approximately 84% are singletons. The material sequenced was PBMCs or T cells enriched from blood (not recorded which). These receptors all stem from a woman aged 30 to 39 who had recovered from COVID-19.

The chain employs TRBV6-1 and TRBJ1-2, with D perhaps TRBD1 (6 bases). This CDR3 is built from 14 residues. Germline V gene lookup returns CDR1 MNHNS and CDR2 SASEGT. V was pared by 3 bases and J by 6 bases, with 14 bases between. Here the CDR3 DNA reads TGTGCCAGCAGTGAGCCAGGGGAAATCGATGGCTACACCTTC. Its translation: CASSEPGEIDGYTF.

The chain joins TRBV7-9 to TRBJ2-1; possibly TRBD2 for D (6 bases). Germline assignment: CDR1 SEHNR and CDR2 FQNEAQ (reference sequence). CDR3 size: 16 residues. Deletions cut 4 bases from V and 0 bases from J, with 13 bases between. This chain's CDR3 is CASSYLASSSYNEQFF. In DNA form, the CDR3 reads TGTGCCAGCAGCTACCTAGCGTCGAGCTCCTACAATGAGCAGTTCTTC.

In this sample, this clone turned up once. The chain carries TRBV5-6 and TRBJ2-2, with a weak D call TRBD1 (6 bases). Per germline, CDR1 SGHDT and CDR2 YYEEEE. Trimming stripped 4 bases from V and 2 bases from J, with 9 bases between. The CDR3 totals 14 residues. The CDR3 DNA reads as TGTGCCAGCAGCAAGACAGGCAACACCGGGGAGCTGTTTTTT. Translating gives CASSKTGNTGELFF. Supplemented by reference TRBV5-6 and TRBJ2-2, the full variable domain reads DAGVTQSPTHLIKTRGQQVTLRCSPKSGHDTVSWYQQALGQGPQFIFQYYEEEERQRGNFPDRFSGHQFPNYSSELNVNALLLGDSALYLCASSKTGNTGELFFGEGSRLTVL.

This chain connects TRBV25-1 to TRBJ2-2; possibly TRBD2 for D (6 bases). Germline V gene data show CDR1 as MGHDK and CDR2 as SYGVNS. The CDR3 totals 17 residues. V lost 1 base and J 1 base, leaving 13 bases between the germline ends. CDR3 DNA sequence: TGTGCCAGCAGTGAATTCGGGCTAGCGCAGAACACCGGGGAGCTGTTTTTT. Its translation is CASSEFGLAQNTGELFF.

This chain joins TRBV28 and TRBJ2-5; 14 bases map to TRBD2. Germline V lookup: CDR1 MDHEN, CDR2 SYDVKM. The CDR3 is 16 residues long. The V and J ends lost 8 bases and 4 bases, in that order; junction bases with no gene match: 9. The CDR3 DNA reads TGTGCCAGCTTGGGGACTAGCGGGAGAGTTGGAGAGACCCAGTACTTC. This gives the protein CASLGTSGRVGETQYF.

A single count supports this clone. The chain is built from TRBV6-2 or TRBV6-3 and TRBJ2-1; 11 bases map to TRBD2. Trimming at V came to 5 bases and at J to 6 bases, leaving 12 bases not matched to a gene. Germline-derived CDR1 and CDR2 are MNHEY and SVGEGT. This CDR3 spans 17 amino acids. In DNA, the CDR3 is TGTGCCAGCAGTGCTCAACGACTAGCGGGACGTCCCAATGAGCAGTTCTTC. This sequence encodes CASSAQRLAGRPNEQFF.

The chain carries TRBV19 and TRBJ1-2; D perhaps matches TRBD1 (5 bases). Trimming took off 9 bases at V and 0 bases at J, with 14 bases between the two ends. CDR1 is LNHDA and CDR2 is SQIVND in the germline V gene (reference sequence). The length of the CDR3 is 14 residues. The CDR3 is CASRGTAANYGYTF. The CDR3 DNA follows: TGTGCCAGCCGGGGGACCGCTGCTAACTATGGCTACACCTTC.

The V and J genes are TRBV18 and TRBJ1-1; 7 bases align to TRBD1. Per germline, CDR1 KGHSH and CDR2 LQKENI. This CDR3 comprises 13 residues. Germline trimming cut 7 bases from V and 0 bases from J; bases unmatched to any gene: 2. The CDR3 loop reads CASLGTVNTEAFF. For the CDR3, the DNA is TGTGCCAGCTTGGGGACAGTGAACACTGAAGCTTTCTTT.

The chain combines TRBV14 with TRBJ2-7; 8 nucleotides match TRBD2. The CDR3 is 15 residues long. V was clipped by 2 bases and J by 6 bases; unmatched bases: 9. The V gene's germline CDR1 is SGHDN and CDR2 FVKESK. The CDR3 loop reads CASSQITGGPVEQYF. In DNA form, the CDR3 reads TGTGCCAGCAGCCAAATTACGGGAGGGCCAGTCGAGCAGTACTTC.

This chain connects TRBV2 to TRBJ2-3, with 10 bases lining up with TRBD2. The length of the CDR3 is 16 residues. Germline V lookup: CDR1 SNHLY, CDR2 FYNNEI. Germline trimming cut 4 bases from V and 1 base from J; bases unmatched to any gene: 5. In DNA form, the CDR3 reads TGTGCCAGCAGTGCCCTAGCGGGAGTGGGCACAGATACGCAGTATTTT. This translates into CASSALAGVGTDTQYF.

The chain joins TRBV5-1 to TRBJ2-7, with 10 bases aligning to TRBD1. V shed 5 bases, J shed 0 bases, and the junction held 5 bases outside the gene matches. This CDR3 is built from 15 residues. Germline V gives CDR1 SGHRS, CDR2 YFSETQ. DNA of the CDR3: TGCGCCAGCAGACAGGACAGGGGGACCTCCTACGAGCAGTACTTC. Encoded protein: CASRQDRGTSYEQYF. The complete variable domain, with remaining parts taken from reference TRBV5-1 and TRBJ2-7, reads KAGVTQTPRYLIKTRGQQVTLSCSPISGHRSVSWYQQTPGQGLQFLFEYFSETQRNKGNFPGRFSGRQFSNSRSEMNVSTLELGDSALYLCASRQDRGTSYEQYFGPGTRLTVT.

The CDR3 DNA follows: TGTGCCAGCAGCGCTCAAGGGGACAGCCGAGAGACCCAGTACTTC. Translating gives CASSAQGDSRETQYF. This rearrangement joins TRBV6-5 to TRBJ2-5, with 7 bases matching TRBD1. V was pared by 6 bases and J by 4 bases, with 11 bases of the junction left unmatched. The CDR3 has 15 amino acids. Germline CDR1 is MNHEY and CDR2 is SVGAGI.

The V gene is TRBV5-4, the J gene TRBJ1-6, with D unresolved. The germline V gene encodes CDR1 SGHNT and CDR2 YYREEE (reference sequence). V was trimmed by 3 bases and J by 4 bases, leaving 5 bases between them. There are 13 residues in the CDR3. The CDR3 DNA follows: TGTGCCAGCAGCTCGGAGTATAATTCACCCCTCCACTTT. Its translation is CASSSEYNSPLHF.

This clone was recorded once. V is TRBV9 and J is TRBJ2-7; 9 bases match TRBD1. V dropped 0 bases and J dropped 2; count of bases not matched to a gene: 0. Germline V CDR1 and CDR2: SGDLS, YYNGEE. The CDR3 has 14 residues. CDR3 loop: CASSVGDRAYEQYF. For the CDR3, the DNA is TGTGCCAGCAGCGTAGGGGACAGGGCCTACGAGCAGTACTTC. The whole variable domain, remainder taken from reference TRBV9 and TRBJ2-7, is DSGVTQTPKHLITATGQRVTLRCSPRSGDLSVYWYQQSLDQGLQFLIQYYNGEERAKGNILERFSAQQFPDLHSELNLSSLELGDSALYFCASSVGDRAYEQYFGPGTRLTVT.

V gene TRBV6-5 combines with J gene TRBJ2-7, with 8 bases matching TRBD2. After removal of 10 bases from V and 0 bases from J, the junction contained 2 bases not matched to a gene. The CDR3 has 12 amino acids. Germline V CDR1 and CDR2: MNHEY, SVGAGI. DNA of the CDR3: TGTGCCACCCGGGGGGGCTCCTACGAGCAGTACTTC. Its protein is CATRGGSYEQYF.

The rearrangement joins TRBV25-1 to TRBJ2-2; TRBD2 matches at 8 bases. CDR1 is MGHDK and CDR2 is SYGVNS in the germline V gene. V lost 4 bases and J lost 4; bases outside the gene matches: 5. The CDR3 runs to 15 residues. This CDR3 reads CASSGTGGGTGELFF. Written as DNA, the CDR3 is TGTGCCAGCAGTGGGACGGGAGGGGGCACCGGGGAGCTGTTTTTT.

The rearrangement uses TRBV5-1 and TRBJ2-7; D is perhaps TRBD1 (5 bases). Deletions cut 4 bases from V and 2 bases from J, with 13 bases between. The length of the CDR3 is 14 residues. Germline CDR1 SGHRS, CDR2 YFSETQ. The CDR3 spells CASSLSTGTYEQYF. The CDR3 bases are TGCGCCAGCAGCCTCTCAACAGGAACCTACGAGCAGTACTTC.

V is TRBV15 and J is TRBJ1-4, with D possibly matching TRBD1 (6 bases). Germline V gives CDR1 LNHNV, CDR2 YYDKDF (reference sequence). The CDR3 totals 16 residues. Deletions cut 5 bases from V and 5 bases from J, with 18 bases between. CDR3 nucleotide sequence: TGTGCCACCAGCGGATATAACAGGGTACAAAATGAAAAACTGTTTTTT. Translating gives CATSGYNRVQNEKLFF.

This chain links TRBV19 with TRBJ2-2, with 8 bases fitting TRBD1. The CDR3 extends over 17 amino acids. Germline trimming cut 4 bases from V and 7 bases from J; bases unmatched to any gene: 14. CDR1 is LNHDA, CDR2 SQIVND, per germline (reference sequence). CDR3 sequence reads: CASSKDRVRVFGGELFF. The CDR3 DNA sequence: TGTGCCAGTAGTAAGGACAGGGTACGAGTATTCGGCGGGGAGCTGTTTTTT.

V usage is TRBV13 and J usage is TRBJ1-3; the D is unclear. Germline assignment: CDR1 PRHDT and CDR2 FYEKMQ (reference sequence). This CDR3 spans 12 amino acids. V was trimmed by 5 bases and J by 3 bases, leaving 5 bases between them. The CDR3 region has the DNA TGTGCCAGCAGCCGACTTGGAAACACCATATATTTT. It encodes CASSRLGNTIYF.

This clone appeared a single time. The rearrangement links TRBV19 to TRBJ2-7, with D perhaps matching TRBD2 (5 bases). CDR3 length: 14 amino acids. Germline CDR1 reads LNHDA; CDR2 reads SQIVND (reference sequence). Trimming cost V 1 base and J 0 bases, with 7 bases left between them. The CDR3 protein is CASSIARDSYEQYF. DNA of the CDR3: TGTGCCAGTAGTATAGCCCGGGACTCCTACGAGCAGTACTTC.

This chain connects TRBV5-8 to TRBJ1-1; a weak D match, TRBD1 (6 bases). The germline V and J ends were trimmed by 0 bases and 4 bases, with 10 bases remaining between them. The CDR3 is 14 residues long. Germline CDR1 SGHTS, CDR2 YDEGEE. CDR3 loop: CASSLGDRRTEAFF. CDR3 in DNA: TGTGCCAGCAGCTTGGGCGACAGGCGCACTGAAGCTTTCTTT.

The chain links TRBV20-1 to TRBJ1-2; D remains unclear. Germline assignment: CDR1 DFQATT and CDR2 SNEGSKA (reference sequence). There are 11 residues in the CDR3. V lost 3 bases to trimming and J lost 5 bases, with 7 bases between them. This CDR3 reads CSASVSYGYTF. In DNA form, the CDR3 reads TGCAGTGCTAGCGTTTCTTATGGCTACACCTTC.

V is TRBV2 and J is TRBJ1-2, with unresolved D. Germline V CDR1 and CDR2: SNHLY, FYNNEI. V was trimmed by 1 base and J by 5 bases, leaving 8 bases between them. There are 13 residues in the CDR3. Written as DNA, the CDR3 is TGTGCCAGCAGTGAAGGGTCGGGATATGGCTACACCTTC. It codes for CASSEGSGYGYTF.

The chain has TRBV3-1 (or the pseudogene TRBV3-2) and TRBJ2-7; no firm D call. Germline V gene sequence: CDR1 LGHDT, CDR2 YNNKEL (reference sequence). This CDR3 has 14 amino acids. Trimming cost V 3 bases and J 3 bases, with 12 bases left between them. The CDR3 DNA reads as TGTGCCAGCAGCCAGGGCAGGTTATACTACGAGCAGTACTTC. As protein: CASSQGRLYYEQYF.

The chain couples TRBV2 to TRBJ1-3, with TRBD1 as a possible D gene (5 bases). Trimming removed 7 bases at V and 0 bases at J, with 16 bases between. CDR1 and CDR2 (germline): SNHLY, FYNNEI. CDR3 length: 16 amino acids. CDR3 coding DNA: TGTGCCAGCACCGCGGGACCGCTTAGCTCTGGAAACACCATATATTTT. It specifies CASTAGPLSSGNTIYF.

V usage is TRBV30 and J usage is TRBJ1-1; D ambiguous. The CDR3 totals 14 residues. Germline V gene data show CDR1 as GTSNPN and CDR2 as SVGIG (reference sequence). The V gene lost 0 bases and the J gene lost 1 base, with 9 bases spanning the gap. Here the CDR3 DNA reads TGTGCCTGGAGTGTACGAGGGTCGAACACTGAAGCTTTCTTT. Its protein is CAWSVRGSNTEAFF. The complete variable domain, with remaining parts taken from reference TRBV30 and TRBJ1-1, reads SQTIHQWPATLVQPVGSPLSLECTVEGTSNPNLYWYRQAAGRGLQLLFYSVGIGQISSEVPQNLSASRPQDRQFILSSKKLLLSDSGFYLCAWSVRGSNTEAFFGQGTRLTVV.